This T cell receptor (beta chain) was sequenced for a study of CD8 T cells in ankylosing spondylitis (TCRdb year 2017). Broadly, across the study: The study profiled T cell receptor beta repertoires in healthy donors and ankylosing spondylitis patients to find disease-linked TCR variants. In total, the full study cohort was made up of roughly 110 healthy donors and about two dozen ankylosing spondylitis patients. Peripheral blood was sampled, and synovial fluid was additionally collected from ankylosing spondylitis patients. Results and caveats for the whole study, not just this receptor: The disease-linked clones were reported to be significantly enriched in matched synovial fluid samples from ankylosing spondylitis patients. The disease-linked clones had a CD8+ phenotype and were found at relatively low frequencies in peripheral blood. Some of the motif variants had been reported before in the synovial fluid and blood of reactive arthritis patients, a finding that suggests common disease-initiation mechanisms. A TCR beta motif of about 8 highly homologous amino acid variants appeared characteristic of blood from ankylosing spondylitis patients.

Reads for this sample came from an Illumina HiSeq 2500. Quantitative 5'-RACE with molecular barcodes was used to prepare TCR beta libraries. Per the original workflow: Disease-linked TCR variants were identified with a new computational method built on a probabilistic model of VDJ rearrangement. TCRdb took the public reads, trimmed them with fastp at Q25, ran MiXCR for clone calling and kept in-frame beta chains. A single entry per CDR3 protein holds the most common genes and DNA from its merged rows. The authors' filters were not applied to this entry. Across this sample there are 450,000 to 550,000 distinct CDR3 sequences, with under 5.5% seen only once. Of the sample, 3% to 4% falls within the top ten clones. This clonotype was observed at least ten times. What antigen it recognizes has not been identified. Base quality data are lacking; no much larger clone is found one base away. The CDR3 runs 17 amino acids, cysteine and phenylalanine included. Only CDR3 DNA remains: 51 bases, in frame from the first base. Deletion took 5 bases off V and 4 bases off J, with a span of 23 bases between the germline ends. CDR1 and CDR2 are read off the germline V gene as SGHTA and FQGNSA.

Recombination connected TRBV7-2 to TRBJ1-2; the D gene is perhaps TRBD1, from 6 matching bases. The sequence was obtained from a male donor with ankylosing spondylitis. Sequenced: blood, either unsorted or a sorted T cell fraction (not recorded which). This receptor has the CDR3 CASSTQTGVSWPYGYTF. The sequence in DNA is TGTGCCAGCAGCACCCAGACAGGTGTCAGCTGGCCCTATGGCTACACCTTC.